This T cell receptor beta chain stems from a study of blood T cell repertoires in COVID-19. Study at large: The United States, Italy and Spain supplied acute and convalescent COVID-19 samples.

A Seattle source enrolled patients during active infection and followed them longitudinally. CDR1 and CDR2 from the germline V gene are SGHNT and YYREEE (reference sequence). With 4 bases clipped from V and 2 bases from J, the junction kept 2 bases outside the gene matches. CDR3 length equals 13 residues. In the original workflow: Estimates of nucleated cell counts were drawn from the amplification of reference gene primers. Here immunoSEQ multiplex PCR was the method, and the copy in TCRdb shows in-frame clones only, minus some. The D gene and trimming were derived from the DNA, and the V and J assignments and clone size from that table. The sample includes just over 60,000 clones, 60% to 85% of them seen just once.

The rearrangement uses TRBV5-4 and TRBJ1-1; 7 bases agree with TRBD1. The sequencing sample was made of peripheral blood. The TCR was taken from a young man with COVID-19, enrolled during active disease. CDR3 nucleotides: TGTGCCAGCAGCCGGGACAGTAACACTGAAGCTTTCTTT. Amino acids: CASSRDSNTEAFF.